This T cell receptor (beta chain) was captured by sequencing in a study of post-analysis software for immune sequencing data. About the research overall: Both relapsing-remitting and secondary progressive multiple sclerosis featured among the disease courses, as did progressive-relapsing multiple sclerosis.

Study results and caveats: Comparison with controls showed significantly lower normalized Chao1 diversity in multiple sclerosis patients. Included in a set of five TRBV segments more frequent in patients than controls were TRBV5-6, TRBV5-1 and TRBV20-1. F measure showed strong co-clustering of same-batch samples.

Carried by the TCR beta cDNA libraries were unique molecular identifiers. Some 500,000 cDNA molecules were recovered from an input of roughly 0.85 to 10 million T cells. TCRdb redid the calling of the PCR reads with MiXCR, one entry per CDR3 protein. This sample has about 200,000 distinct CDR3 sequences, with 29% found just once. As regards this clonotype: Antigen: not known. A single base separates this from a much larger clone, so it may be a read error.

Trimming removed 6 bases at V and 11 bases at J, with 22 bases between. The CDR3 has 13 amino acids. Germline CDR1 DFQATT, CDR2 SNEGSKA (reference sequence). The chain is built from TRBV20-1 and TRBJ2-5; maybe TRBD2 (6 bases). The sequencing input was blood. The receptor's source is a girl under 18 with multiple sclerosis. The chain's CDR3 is CSASAPGRDEQYF. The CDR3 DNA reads TGCAGTGCCTCGGCTCCCGGGCGGGATGAGCAGTACTTC.